This T cell receptor (beta chain) was found in a study of OX40 agonist ivuxolimab in advanced cancers. On the study more broadly: The study enrolled dose-escalation patients with hepatocellular carcinoma, melanoma, renal cell or head and neck cancer. General study results and limits: Blood T cells, both CD4+ and CD8+, expanded clonally by week 6 at 0.1 to 3.0 mg/kg.

The CDR3 contains 21 residues. V trimming: 0 bases; J trimming: 0 bases; junction bases outside the gene matches: 17. The germline CDR1 and CDR2 sequences are SGHRS and YFSETQ. This clone has more than one count but fewer than ten. What it binds is unknown. TCRdb's copy holds only in-frame clones and misses some; the assay was immunoSEQ multiplex PCR. The sample carries approximately 84,000 clones, approximately 86% recorded once. Sequenced material: CD4+ or CD8+ T cells sorted from blood, taken in a trial of the OX40 agonist ivuxolimab. The chain has TRBV5-1 and TRBJ2-2, with 7 bases aligning to TRBD1. The TCR originated in an adult with an advanced solid tumor such as melanoma, head and neck, liver or kidney cancer. The CDR3 here is CASSLVALLTRGGPNTGELFF. CDR3 DNA sequence: TGCGCCAGCAGCTTGGTAGCACTTTTGACGCGAGGGGGCCCGAACACCGGGGAGCTGTTTTTT.